What follows describes a single TCR beta chain. It lacks a known antigen. One base away there is no much larger clone; base qualities are not given. This sample stems from a study of STAT5B mutations in CD4+ large granular lymphocyte leukemia (dated by TCRdb to between 2022 and 2023). Notes on the research overall: Among the healthy controls, the CDR3 'QG' motif was associated with a particular HLA allele. TCRbeta repertoires of CD4+ T-cell large granular lymphocyte leukemia patients were compared with those of healthy blood donors. Flow cytometry on FACSCanto II or FACSVerse showed that the purified fractions were more than 95% pure among lymphocytes.

Overall study results and their limits: Greater clonality appeared to be present in CD4-sorted patient repertoires than in healthy CD4+ repertoires, and the difference was retained after the putative leukemic clones were removed. Main leukemic clonotypes were private to each patient, although roughly 26% appeared at low frequency in other patients' non-leukemic repertoires. Data were not HLA-matched; higher clonality in CD4+ versus CD8+ T-LGLL could reflect the relatively small sample size. Enrichment of TRBV06-family usage was observed among the top patient clones (8/27) relative to healthy controls (2/35).

The healthy controls were some 36 blood donors, and the buffy coats of these donors were supplied by the Finnish Red Cross blood service. All TCR-sequenced material derived from peripheral blood: patient blood samples and healthy donor buffy coats. Ficoll-Hypaque gradient centrifugation was used to isolate peripheral blood mononuclear cells. For the healthy controls, CD4+ cells were obtained from buffy coats by magnetic purification. Genomic DNA was extracted with the Gentra Puregene Cell and Tissue kit and quantified on a Qubit 2.0 fluorometer. TCRbeta rearrangements were sequenced from genomic DNA using the immunoSEQ assay at survey resolution. The study's processing was this. A lowest detectable productive clonotype frequency of 2.59 x 10-5 was observed in the TCR sequencing data. Only productive TCRbeta rearrangements, meaning sequences that were complete and in-frame, were kept for the analyses. Simpson clonality, calculated in the immunoSEQ Analyzer version 3.0, was used as the measure of sample clonality. Based on frequency, clones were grouped as very rare, small, medium, large (1-20%) or hyperexpanded (>20%). Generation probabilities were estimated with OLGA 1.2.3, V-gene circos plots were generated with VDJtools, specificities were searched for in VDJdb, and CDR3 motifs were identified with GLIPH. In its TCRdb copy, this immuneACCESS table keeps in-frame sequences only and misses some clones. Where compared with another copy, unresolved V genes explain less than half of these, and the others have no known cause. Clone size and V and J calls were adopted from that table, with D and trimming inferred from the DNA. This sample has approximately 41,000 clones in its table, and roughly 85% of those were observed once. The ten largest clonotypes hold roughly 1.2% of the sample.

V and J lose 7 bases and 6 bases, and a span of 21 bases separates them. Per the germline V gene, MNHNS is the CDR1 and SASEGT is the CDR2. From the cysteine up to the phenylalanine, the CDR3 has a length of 15 residues. Only the CDR3 part of the read is kept: 45 bases, read in frame from the first base. Recombination linked TRBV6-1 to TRBJ1-1; tentative D gene TRBD1, with 5 bases matching. The sequence derives from a human donor in good health. Specimen: CD4+ T cells from blood buffy coats. Here the CDR3 is given as CASIRRGAQSSEAFF. Read as DNA, the sequence is TGTGCCAGCATCAGAAGAGGGGCGCAAAGTTCTGAAGCTTTCTTT.